A selection of T cell receptor beta chains follows, all from one sample in a study of regulatory T cells in long-lasting Graves disease. One entry per CDR3 protein, called by TCRdb with MiXCR from the multiplex PCR reads. In the table there are hundreds of thousands of distinct CDR3 sequences, 20% to 25% of which are singletons. Sequences were derived from peripheral blood mononuclear cells (PBMCs), sampled when the disease was refractory, from a patient treated with antithyroid drugs. The source is a female donor with Graves disease. Each CDR3 is given with its conserved first and last residue. Fields, in order: CDR3 protein, CDR3 DNA, D gene, clone size, V gene, J gene. The D gene is left open where the match is weak. Clone size is not always given. Where it is, it says once, few, many or a class for expanded clones.

CDR3 protein: CASRLRMNTEAFF
CDR3 DNA: TGTGCCAGCAGACTGAGGATGAACACTGAAGCTTTCTTT
D gene: .
clone size: few
V gene: TRBV25-1
J gene: TRBJ1-1

CDR3 protein: CASSSYPGLAGVGTQYF
CDR3 DNA: TGTGCCAGCAGCTCCTACCCCGGACTAGCGGGAGTGGGGACCCAGTACTTC
D gene: TRBD2
clone size: few
V gene: TRBV7-9
J gene: TRBJ2-5

CDR3 protein: CASSYSIVTRSSYNSPPHF
CDR3 DNA: TGTGCCAGCAGTTACTCGATCGTGACAAGGAGCTCCTATAATTCACCCCCCCACTTT
D gene: .
clone size: few
V gene: TRBV6-5
J gene: TRBJ1-6

CDR3 protein: CASSQRSGTESNTEAFF
CDR3 DNA: TGTGCCAGCAGCCAAAGATCCGGGACAGAGAGTAACACTGAAGCTTTCTTT
D gene: TRBD1
clone size: once
V gene: TRBV3-1
J gene: TRBJ1-1

CDR3 protein: CASSPGTARDYGYTF
CDR3 DNA: TGTGCCAGCAGCCCCGGGACCGCCAGGGACTATGGCTACACCTTC
D gene: .
clone size: many
V gene: TRBV7-2
J gene: TRBJ1-2

CDR3 protein: CASSSPLTGELFF
CDR3 DNA: TGTGCCAGCAGCTCCCCCCTCACCGGGGAGCTGTTTTTT
D gene: .
clone size: many
V gene: TRBV11-2
J gene: TRBJ2-2

CDR3 protein: CATSSSQNYNSPLHF
CDR3 DNA: TGTGCCACCAGCAGCTCGCAGAACTATAATTCACCCCTCCACTTT
D gene: .
clone size: few
V gene: TRBV15
J gene: TRBJ1-6

CDR3 protein: CASSQGSTYEQYF
CDR3 DNA: TGTGCCAGCAGCCAAGGCAGCACCTACGAGCAGTACTTC
D gene: .
clone size: many
V gene: TRBV3-1
J gene: TRBJ2-7

CDR3 protein: CASSDKTHSNQPQHF
CDR3 DNA: TGTGCCAGCAGTGACAAGACCCATAGCAATCAGCCCCAGCATTTT
D gene: .
clone size: many
V gene: TRBV12-3/TRBV12-4
J gene: TRBJ1-5

CDR3 protein: CASGGGTGVHEQYF
CDR3 DNA: TGTGCTAGTGGGGGGGGGACAGGGGTCCACGAGCAGTACTTC
D gene: TRBD1
clone size: many
V gene: TRBV12-5
J gene: TRBJ2-7

CDR3 protein: CASSATGGSQPQHF
CDR3 DNA: TGTGCCAGCAGTGCCACAGGAGGCAGTCAGCCCCAGCATTTT
D gene: .
clone size: many
V gene: TRBV28
J gene: TRBJ1-5

CDR3 protein: CASSLKWRQGASGELFF
CDR3 DNA: TGTGCCAGCAGTTTAAAATGGAGACAGGGGGCTTCCGGGGAGCTGTTTTTT
D gene: TRBD1
clone size: .
V gene: TRBV27
J gene: TRBJ2-2

CDR3 protein: CASSPLDRVNYGYTF
CDR3 DNA: TGTGCCAGCAGCCCCCTGGACAGAGTCAACTATGGCTACACCTTC
D gene: .
clone size: .
V gene: TRBV7-9
J gene: TRBJ1-2

CDR3 protein: CASGRTNEQYF
CDR3 DNA: TGTGCCAGCGGGCGGACGAACGAGCAGTACTTC
D gene: .
clone size: .
V gene: TRBV9
J gene: TRBJ2-7

CDR3 protein: CASGGYQPQHF
CDR3 DNA: TGTGCCAGTGGGGGCTATCAGCCCCAGCATTTT
D gene: .
clone size: few
V gene: TRBV19
J gene: TRBJ1-5

CDR3 protein: CSASPPGTGAYGYTF
CDR3 DNA: TGCAGTGCTAGTCCCCCCGGGACAGGGGCCTATGGCTACACCTTC
D gene: TRBD1
clone size: few
V gene: TRBV20-1
J gene: TRBJ1-2

CDR3 protein: CSALKTSSFSYEQYF
CDR3 DNA: TGCAGTGCGCTGAAGACTAGCTCCTTCTCCTACGAGCAGTACTTC
D gene: TRBD2
clone size: .
V gene: TRBV20-1
J gene: TRBJ2-7

CDR3 protein: CSAVGSETHSNQPQHF
CDR3 DNA: TGCAGTGCTGTCGGCTCGGAGACCCATAGCAATCAGCCCCAGCATTTT
D gene: .
clone size: .
V gene: TRBV20-1
J gene: TRBJ1-5

CDR3 protein: CSAQGAGNTEAFF
CDR3 DNA: TGCAGCGCTCAGGGGGCAGGGAACACTGAAGCTTTCTTT
D gene: TRBD1
clone size: few
V gene: TRBV29-1
J gene: TRBJ1-1

CDR3 protein: CASSHSGRGTEAFF
CDR3 DNA: TGCGCCAGCAGCCATTCAGGGAGGGGGACTGAAGCTTTCTTT
D gene: .
clone size: .
V gene: TRBV4-1
J gene: TRBJ1-1

CDR3 protein: CASSAGGTPAYEQYF
CDR3 DNA: TGTGCCAGCAGCGCAGGGGGCACTCCGGCCTACGAGCAGTACTTC
D gene: TRBD1
clone size: many
V gene: TRBV28
J gene: TRBJ2-7

CDR3 protein: CASSESVGRTYEQYF
CDR3 DNA: TGCGCCAGCAGTGAGTCTGTAGGGCGAACCTACGAGCAGTACTTC
D gene: .
clone size: few
V gene: TRBV10-2
J gene: TRBJ2-7

CDR3 protein: CASRTGTGPLEQYF
CDR3 DNA: TGCGCCAGCAGGACGGGGACAGGACCCCTCGAGCAGTACTTC
D gene: TRBD1
clone size: many
V gene: TRBV5-1
J gene: TRBJ2-7

CDR3 protein: CATFPPGGQETQYF
CDR3 DNA: TGTGCCACCTTTCCCCCGGGGGGTCAAGAGACCCAGTACTTC
D gene: TRBD2
clone size: many
V gene: TRBV24-1
J gene: TRBJ2-5

CDR3 protein: CASSLVGAAGETQYF
CDR3 DNA: TGTGCCAGCAGTTTAGTGGGGGCGGCGGGAGAGACCCAGTACTTC
D gene: .
clone size: many
V gene: TRBV12-3/TRBV12-4
J gene: TRBJ2-5

CDR3 protein: CASSHSGSGSPLHF
CDR3 DNA: TGCGCCAGCAGCCATTCAGGGAGCGGCTCACCCCTCCACTTT
D gene: .
clone size: few
V gene: TRBV4-1
J gene: TRBJ1-6

CDR3 protein: CASTSGTSVRISSYEQYF
CDR3 DNA: TGTGCCAGCACTTCAGGGACTAGCGTACGGATAAGCTCCTACGAGCAGTACTTC
D gene: TRBD2
clone size: many
V gene: TRBV6-2/TRBV6-3
J gene: TRBJ2-7

CDR3 protein: CASSEELWSTDTQYF
CDR3 DNA: TGTGCCAGCAGTGAAGAGCTTTGGAGCACAGATACGCAGTATTTT
D gene: .
clone size: .
V gene: TRBV2
J gene: TRBJ2-3

CDR3 protein: CSAEYPGSGLWVSYEQYF
CDR3 DNA: TGCAGTGCGGAGTACCCCGGGTCAGGCCTATGGGTCTCCTACGAGCAGTACTTC
D gene: .
clone size: .
V gene: TRBV20-1
J gene: TRBJ2-7

CDR3 protein: CASSLNSIGGTEAFF
CDR3 DNA: TGTGCCAGCAGCTTAAACTCTATTGGGGGGACTGAAGCTTTCTTT
D gene: .
clone size: few
V gene: TRBV11-3
J gene: TRBJ1-1

CDR3 protein: CASSTRRGNSPLHF
CDR3 DNA: TGTGCCAGCAGTACCCGGAGGGGAAATTCACCCCTCCACTTT
D gene: .
clone size: many
V gene: TRBV6-1
J gene: TRBJ1-6

CDR3 protein: CASSSTGLLAKNIQYF
CDR3 DNA: TGCGCCAGCAGCTCAACAGGTTTACTAGCCAAAAACATTCAGTACTTC
D gene: .
clone size: few
V gene: TRBV5-1
J gene: TRBJ2-4

CDR3 protein: CASSSGATGELFF
CDR3 DNA: TGTGCCAGCAGTTCCGGAGCCACCGGGGAGCTGTTTTTT
D gene: .
clone size: .
V gene: TRBV12-3/TRBV12-4
J gene: TRBJ2-2

CDR3 protein: CASSWTSGGGAKNIQYF
CDR3 DNA: TGTGCCAGCAGCTGGACTAGCGGGGGGGGAGCCAAAAACATTCAGTACTTC
D gene: TRBD2
clone size: few
V gene: TRBV7-9
J gene: TRBJ2-4

CDR3 protein: CASSLNRVSYEQYF
CDR3 DNA: TGTGCCAGCAGTTTGAACCGGGTCTCCTACGAGCAGTACTTC
D gene: .
clone size: few
V gene: TRBV25-1
J gene: TRBJ2-7

CDR3 protein: CASSSGTGGFGYTF
CDR3 DNA: TGTGCCAGTAGTTCCGGGACAGGGGGCTTTGGCTACACCTTC
D gene: TRBD1
clone size: many
V gene: TRBV19
J gene: TRBJ1-2

CDR3 protein: CSARAYHSYEQYF
CDR3 DNA: TGCAGTGCTAGGGCCTACCATTCCTACGAGCAGTACTTC
D gene: .
clone size: few
V gene: TRBV20-1
J gene: TRBJ2-7

CDR3 protein: CSARSSYEKLFF
CDR3 DNA: TGCAGTGCTAGGAGTAGTTATGAAAAACTGTTTTTT
D gene: .
clone size: .
V gene: TRBV20-1
J gene: TRBJ1-4

CDR3 protein: CASSGGLAGGKETQYF
CDR3 DNA: TGTGCCAGCAGTGGGGGACTAGCGGGAGGGAAAGAGACCCAGTACTTC
D gene: TRBD2
clone size: .
V gene: TRBV6-2/TRBV6-3
J gene: TRBJ2-5

CDR3 protein: CATSDRYGEQYF
CDR3 DNA: TGTGCCACCAGTGATCGATATGGGGAGCAGTACTTC
D gene: .
clone size: .
V gene: TRBV24-1
J gene: TRBJ2-7

CDR3 protein: CASSQAGWLAEQYF
CDR3 DNA: TGTGCCAGCAGCCAAGCGGGATGGCTTGCCGAGCAGTACTTC
D gene: .
clone size: few
V gene: TRBV14
J gene: TRBJ2-7

CDR3 protein: CASSFTGLETQYF
CDR3 DNA: TGTGCCAGCAGCTTCACAGGGTTAGAGACCCAGTACTTC
D gene: .
clone size: .
V gene: TRBV11-3
J gene: TRBJ2-5

CDR3 protein: CATSDPTGQGGEQYF
CDR3 DNA: TGTGCCACCAGTGACCCAACGGGACAGGGGGGCGAGCAGTACTTC
D gene: TRBD1
clone size: many
V gene: TRBV24-1
J gene: TRBJ2-7

CDR3 protein: CASSPGTSGRRGSPGELFF
CDR3 DNA: TGTGCCAGCAGTCCTGGGACTAGCGGGAGAAGAGGGTCGCCCGGGGAGCTGTTTTTT
D gene: TRBD2
clone size: many
V gene: TRBV28
J gene: TRBJ2-2

CDR3 protein: CASTLTGYLTEAFF
CDR3 DNA: TGTGCCAGCACCCTGACAGGGTACCTCACTGAAGCTTTCTTT
D gene: TRBD1
clone size: many
V gene: TRBV28
J gene: TRBJ1-1

CDR3 protein: CASSLWGQGLETQYF
CDR3 DNA: TGCGCCAGCAGCTTGTGGGGACAGGGGTTGGAGACCCAGTACTTC
D gene: TRBD1
clone size: few
V gene: TRBV5-1
J gene: TRBJ2-5

CDR3 protein: CASRDGFSGANVLTF
CDR3 DNA: TGTGCCAGCCGGGACGGATTCTCTGGGGCCAACGTCCTGACTTTC
D gene: .
clone size: few
V gene: TRBV25-1
J gene: TRBJ2-6

CDR3 protein: CASSPWTGRNTEASF
CDR3 DNA: TGTGCCAGCAGTCCCTGGACAGGCCGGAACACTGAAGCTTCCTTT
D gene: TRBD1
clone size: few
V gene: TRBV28
J gene: TRBJ1-1

CDR3 protein: CASSSDGSLWTQYF
CDR3 DNA: TGTGCCAGTAGCTCGGACGGGTCTCTTTGGACCCAGTACTTC
D gene: .
clone size: many
V gene: TRBV19
J gene: TRBJ2-5